The rows below give T cell receptor beta chains drawn from one sample of a study of blood T cells in healthy people across ages. TCRdb independently ran MiXCR on the 5' RACE reads; one entry per CDR3 protein. The table includes about 1.5 million distinct CDR3 sequences, approximately 43% detected once. Specimen: blood. These receptors came from a woman aged 18-29 years in good health. Both conserved end residues are part of each CDR3. D genes are given only for firm matches. Not every row has a clone size; where given, it reads once, few, many or a size class.

size: NA; length: 15; D: NA; J: TRBJ2-1; V: TRBV7-5; DNA: NA; CDR3: CISVPEPRTRNEQFF
size: few; length: 15; D: TRBD1; J: TRBJ2-7; V: TRBV7-2; DNA: TGTGCCAGCAGCGGGTGGGACAGGGGGATCTACGAGCAGTACTTC; CDR3: CASSGWDRGIYEQYF
size: NA; length: 15; D: TRBD1; J: TRBJ1-5; V: TRBV18; DNA: TGTGCCAGCTCCGGAGACAGGGGCCGCAATCAGCCCCAGCATTTT; CDR3: CASSGDRGRNQPQHF
size: NA; length: 13; D: NA; J: TRBJ1-1; V: TRBV6-6; DNA: TGTGCCACCTCGGCGGGGGGAAACACTGAAGCTTTCTTT; CDR3: CATSAGGNTEAFF
size: NA; length: 16; D: NA; J: TRBJ1-5; V: TRBV19; DNA: TGTGCCAGTAGTATAGGGGGCCAAACCAACAATCAGCCCCAGCATTTT; CDR3: CASSIGGQTNNQPQHF
size: NA; length: 16; D: TRBD1; J: TRBJ1-2; V: TRBV18; DNA: TGTGCCAGCTCTCAATCCTTCCGGGACAGGGGGAACGGCTACACCTTC; CDR3: CASSQSFRDRGNGYTF
size: many; length: 14; D: NA; J: TRBJ2-3; V: TRBV6-6; DNA: TGTGCCAGCAGTCTACAGAGAGAGTCGAGTACGCAGTATTTT; CDR3: CASSLQRESSTQYF
size: NA; length: 23; D: TRBD1; J: TRBJ2-6; V: TRBV5-1; DNA: TGCGCCAGCAGCCTCACCGGGCGGCCGGGACAGGGGGCGCAGAGACTTGGGGCCGACGTCCTGACTTTC; CDR3: CASSLTGRPGQGAQRLGADVLTF
size: NA; length: 13; D: NA; J: TRBJ1-1; V: TRBV6-5; DNA: TGTGCCAGCAGCCCAAACTACTGGGCTGAAGCTTTCTTT; CDR3: CASSPNYWAEAFF
size: NA; length: 16; D: NA; J: TRBJ2-1; V: TRBV11-2; DNA: TGTGCCAGCAGCCCGCGACGTGGTGAGTCCTACAATGAGCAGTTCTTC; CDR3: CASSPRRGESYNEQFF
size: NA; length: 14; D: TRBD1; J: TRBJ1-2; V: TRBV6-2/TRBV6-3; DNA: TGTGCCAGCAGAGGACAGGGGACTAACTATGACTACACCTTC; CDR3: CASRGQGTNYDYTF
size: NA; length: 17; D: TRBD2; J: TRBJ2-2; V: TRBV7-2; DNA: TGTGCCAGCAGCCGCCGACTAGCGGGCCGGAACACCGGGGAGCTGTTTTTT; CDR3: CASSRRLAGRNTGELFF
size: few; length: 16; D: TRBD1; J: TRBJ2-3; V: TRBV27; DNA: TGTGCCAGCAGTTTAGACAGGGGAGATAAGGTGGATACGCAGTATTTT; CDR3: CASSLDRGDKVDTQYF
size: many; length: 13; D: NA; J: TRBJ2-1; V: TRBV7-3; DNA: TGTGCCAGCAGTTTACGTCGGGGCGATGAGCAGTTCTTC; CDR3: CASSLRRGDEQFF